The 18 T cell receptor delta chains below come from one sample, sequenced in a study of gamma-delta chains in newborns, infants, children. TCRdb reanalysed the reads with CATT. This table has some 1,700 delta-chain clones, 0.85% to 1.2% appearing once. Sequences were obtained from blood. The receptors shown here come from a child who was a newborn, infant or young child, either healthy, febrile or measles-vaccinated (not recorded which).

Worth noting for this clone: The TCRdb protein, from a much larger clone, departs from this DNA's translation at residue 16, likely by read error; the protein shown derives from the DNA. In nucleotides, the CDR3 is TGTGCTCTTGGGGAACTAGGTACTGGGGGATACTTGTACACCGATGAACTCATCTTT. It encodes CALGELGTGGYLYTDELIF. The chain couples TRDV1 to TRDJ1; TRDD3 aligns across 12 bases. CDR3 length equals 19 residues. Germline V lookup: CDR1 TSWWSYY, CDR2 QGS.

This clone was observed a few times. TCRdb's protein for this DNA is that of a much larger clone and differs from the translation at residue 16, likely a read error; the protein shown is the DNA translation. The chain carries TRDV2 and TRDJ3; 12 positions agree with TRDD3. CDR3 length: 18 residues. CDR1 is GEAIGNYY and CDR2 is EKD in the germline V gene. The DNA for the CDR3 is TGTGCCTGTGACATACTGGGGGATACAGCTTGGGACACCCGACAGGTGTTTTTC. Protein: CACDILGDTAWDTRQVFF.

This clone has only a few counts. This DNA's translation differs at residue 14 from TCRdb's protein, which comes from a much larger clone; a read error is likely, and the protein shown is translated from the DNA. The CDR3 here is CACDSITGGYETDCDTRQMFF. Here the CDR3 DNA reads TGTGCCTGTGACTCCATTACTGGGGGATACGAAACGGATTGTGACACCCGACAGATGTTTTTC. V gene TRDV2 combines with J gene TRDJ3; 13 bases align to TRDD3. V lost 3 bases to trimming and J lost 7 bases; unmatched junction nucleotides: 17. Germline V gene lookup returns CDR1 GEAIGNYY and CDR2 EKD. CDR3 length equals 21 residues.

Only a few counts were recorded for this clone. The TCRdb protein, from a much larger clone, departs from this DNA's translation at residue 8, likely by read error; the protein shown derives from the DNA. The CDR3 loop is CACDTYLKYWGIVSDKPIF. The CDR3 DNA is TGTGCCTGTGACACCTATCTCAAGTACTGGGGGATAGTGAGCGATAAACCCATCTTT. The chain is built from TRDV2 and TRDJ1; TRDD3 matches at 11 bases. The CDR3 consists of 19 residues. The germline V gene encodes CDR1 GEAIGNYY and CDR2 EKD.

This clone was seen a handful of times. The protein that TCRdb holds for this DNA derives from a much larger clone and differs from the translated DNA at residue 8, which likely indicates a read error; the protein shown here is translated from the DNA. V is TRDV2 and J is TRDJ3; 8 bases match TRDD3. Germline V lookup: CDR1 GEAIGNYY, CDR2 EKD. The V segment lost 2 bases and the J segment 4 bases; nucleotides outside the gene matches: 9. The CDR3 is 18 residues long. CDR3 residues: CACDILGATAWDTRQMFF. DNA for the CDR3: TGTGCCTGTGACATACTGGGGGCTACAGCTTGGGACACCCGACAGATGTTTTTC.

About this clone itself: A far bigger clonotype differs at one base, so this is likely a read error. Other nucleotide sequences in the sample specify the same CDR3. This chain joins TRDV2 and TRDJ3, with 8 bases that match TRDD3. The CDR3 consists of 18 residues. The germline V gene encodes CDR1 GEAIGNYY and CDR2 EKD. The CDR3 sequence: CACDTAGGYSWDTRQMFF. DNA of the CDR3: TGTGCGTGTGACACCGCCGGGGGATACTCCTGGGACACCCGACAGATGTTTTTC.

Concerning this clone itself: The mismatch at residue 6 between this DNA's translation and the TCRdb protein of a much larger clone likely reflects a read error; the protein shown is translated from the DNA. The chain is built from TRDV2 and TRDJ1, with 8 bases aligning to TRDD3. This CDR3 has 15 amino acids. Germline V lookup: CDR1 GEAIGNYY, CDR2 EKD. Trimming removed 4 bases from V and 0 bases from J; junction bases left unmatched: 6. CDR3 nucleotide sequence: TGTGCCTGTGATGGACCGGGGGATAACACCGATAAACTCATCTTT. Protein sequence: CACDGPGDNTDKLIF.

This clone was seen more than once but under ten times. TCRdb's protein, taken from a much larger clone, differs from this DNA's translation at residue 9, likely owing to a read error; the protein displayed comes from the DNA. The chain is built from TRDV2 and TRDJ2, with D maybe TRDD2 (6 bases). The CDR3 has 15 amino acids. Per germline, CDR1 GEAIGNYY and CDR2 EKD. V lost 3 bases and J lost 6, with 16 bases in between. CDR3 sequence (DNA): TGTGCCTGTGACTCGCTCCTACCTTGGGCAGCACAACTCTTCTTT. As protein: CACDSLLPWAAQLFF.

In its sample, this clone ranks as medium-sized. Only one base separates this from a far larger clonotype, so it likely reflects a read error. The gene calls are TRDV2 and TRDJ3; 11 positions agree with TRDD3. CDR1 and CDR2 (germline): GEAIGNYY, EKD. V lost 2 bases and J lost 0; bases outside the gene matches: 5. The CDR3 spans 19 residues. CDR3 nucleotide sequence: TGTGCCTGTGACATGGCTCTGGGGGATACCTCCTGGGACACCCGACAGATGTTTTTC. Amino acids: CACDMALGDTSWDTRQMFF.

By share, this clone ranks as medium-sized. A far larger clone is off by one base, so a read error is likely. This same CDR3 is encoded by further DNA sequences in the sample. The V and J genes are TRDV2 and TRDJ3; TRDD3 matches at 11 bases. Germline values: CDR1 GEAIGNYY, CDR2 EKD. CDR3 length: 19 amino acids. The DNA for the CDR3 is TGTGCCTGTGACATGGTTCTGGGGGATACCTCCTGGGACACCCGGCAGATGTTTTTC. This gives the protein CACDMVLGDTSWDTRQMFF.

This clone was observed a handful of times. A single base is all that separates this from a far larger clone, so a read error is likely. Other DNA sequences in this sample translate to the same CDR3. This chain links TRDV1 with TRDJ1, with TRDD3 matching over 12 bases. CDR3 length: 19 residues. The germline V gene has CDR1 TSWWSYY and CDR2 QGS. In DNA form, the CDR3 reads TGTGCTCTTGGTGAACTAGGTACTGGGGGATACTTGTACACCGATAAACTCATCTTT. Translated: CALGELGTGGYLYTDKLIF.

Note on this clone: TCRdb attributes to this sequence the protein of a much larger clone, which differs from the DNA translation at residue 14; a read error is likely, and the protein displayed is translated from the DNA. The sample holds other DNA sequences that translate to the same CDR3. The chain has TRDV2 and TRDJ1; 10 bases fit TRDD3. The germline CDR1 and CDR2 sequences are GEAIGNYY and EKD. The CDR3 spans 17 residues. CDR3 sequence reads: CACDKLGDPSYTDRLIF. The CDR3 DNA reads TGTGCCTGTGACAAACTGGGGGATCCGTCGTACACCGATAGACTCATCTTT.

A word on this clone: This DNA's translation and the protein TCRdb lists, from a much larger clone, do not match at residue 12, likely due to a read error; the protein shown is translated from the DNA. The rearrangement joins TRDV2 to TRDJ1; 12 bases are shared with TRDD3. CDR3 length equals 19 residues. The V segment lost 1 base and the J segment 3 bases; nucleotides outside the gene matches: 14. Germline assignment: CDR1 GEAIGNYY and CDR2 EKD. In DNA, the CDR3 is TGTGCCTGTGACACTCTGCTGGGGGATACGAGGTGCAACGCCGATAAACTCATCTTT. It specifies CACDTLLGDTRCNADKLIF.

As for this clone: The TCRdb record carries a much larger clone's protein, which differs from this DNA's translation at residue 10; a read error is the likely cause, and the protein listed here is the DNA translation. The chain couples TRDV2 to TRDJ1, with TRDD3 matching 11 bases. From germline, CDR1 is GEAIGNYY and CDR2 EKD. Unmatched junction bases numbered 6, after V lost 4 bases and J lost 3 bases. CDR3 length equals 15 residues. The CDR3 loop is CACDGLGDNADKLIF. CDR3 in DNA: TGTGCCTGTGATGGACTGGGGGATAACGCCGATAAACTCATCTTT.

As for this clone: The protein that TCRdb holds for this DNA derives from a much larger clone and differs from the translated DNA at residue 13, which likely indicates a read error; the protein shown here is translated from the DNA. The J gene is TRDJ3, the V gene TRDV2; 8 bases are shared with TRDD3. The CDR3 covers 20 residues. CDR1 GEAIGNYY and CDR2 EKD come from the germline V gene. CDR3 bases: TGTGCCTGTGACACCCTCTTACTGGGGGCTAGCTCCTTGGACACCCGACAGATGTTTTTC. Its translation is CACDTLLLGASSLDTRQMFF.

As to this clone: TCRdb's protein, taken from a much larger clone, differs from this DNA's translation at residue 16, likely owing to a read error; the protein displayed comes from the DNA. The J gene is TRDJ3, the V gene TRDV2; TRDD3 matches 12 bases. The CDR3 loop spans 18 amino acids. CDR1 is GEAIGNYY, CDR2 EKD, per germline. Written as DNA, the CDR3 is TGTGCCTGTGACAATACTGGGGGATACTCCTGGGACACCCGACAGGTGTTTTTC. It codes for CACDNTGGYSWDTRQVFF.

A few counts support this clone. The protein TCRdb gives is from a much larger clone and does not agree with this DNA's translation at residue 11, likely a read error; the protein shown here comes from the DNA. V and J are TRDV2 and TRDJ1; D might be TRDD3 (5 bases). In germline, CDR1 is GEAIGNYY, CDR2 EKD. The CDR3 totals 15 residues. CDR3 sequence (DNA): TGTGCCTGTGACACTCTGGGCCCGAACACCAATAAACTCATCTTT. Protein product: CACDTLGPNTNKLIF.

A remark on this clone: The protein in TCRdb stems from a much larger clone and differs at residue 11 from this DNA's translation, likely a read error; here the protein is translated from the DNA. V and J are TRDV1 and TRDJ1, with 10 bases identical to TRDD3. Germline lookup yields CDR1 TSWWSYY and CDR2 QGS. The J segment lost 0 bases and the V segment lost 0 bases, leaving 10 bases of the junction unmatched. This CDR3 is 19 amino acids long. CDR3 coding DNA: TGTGCTCTTGGGGAACTAGGTACTGGGGGATGCTTGTACACCGATAAACTCATCTTT. Translated, it gives CALGELGTGGCLYTDKLIF.